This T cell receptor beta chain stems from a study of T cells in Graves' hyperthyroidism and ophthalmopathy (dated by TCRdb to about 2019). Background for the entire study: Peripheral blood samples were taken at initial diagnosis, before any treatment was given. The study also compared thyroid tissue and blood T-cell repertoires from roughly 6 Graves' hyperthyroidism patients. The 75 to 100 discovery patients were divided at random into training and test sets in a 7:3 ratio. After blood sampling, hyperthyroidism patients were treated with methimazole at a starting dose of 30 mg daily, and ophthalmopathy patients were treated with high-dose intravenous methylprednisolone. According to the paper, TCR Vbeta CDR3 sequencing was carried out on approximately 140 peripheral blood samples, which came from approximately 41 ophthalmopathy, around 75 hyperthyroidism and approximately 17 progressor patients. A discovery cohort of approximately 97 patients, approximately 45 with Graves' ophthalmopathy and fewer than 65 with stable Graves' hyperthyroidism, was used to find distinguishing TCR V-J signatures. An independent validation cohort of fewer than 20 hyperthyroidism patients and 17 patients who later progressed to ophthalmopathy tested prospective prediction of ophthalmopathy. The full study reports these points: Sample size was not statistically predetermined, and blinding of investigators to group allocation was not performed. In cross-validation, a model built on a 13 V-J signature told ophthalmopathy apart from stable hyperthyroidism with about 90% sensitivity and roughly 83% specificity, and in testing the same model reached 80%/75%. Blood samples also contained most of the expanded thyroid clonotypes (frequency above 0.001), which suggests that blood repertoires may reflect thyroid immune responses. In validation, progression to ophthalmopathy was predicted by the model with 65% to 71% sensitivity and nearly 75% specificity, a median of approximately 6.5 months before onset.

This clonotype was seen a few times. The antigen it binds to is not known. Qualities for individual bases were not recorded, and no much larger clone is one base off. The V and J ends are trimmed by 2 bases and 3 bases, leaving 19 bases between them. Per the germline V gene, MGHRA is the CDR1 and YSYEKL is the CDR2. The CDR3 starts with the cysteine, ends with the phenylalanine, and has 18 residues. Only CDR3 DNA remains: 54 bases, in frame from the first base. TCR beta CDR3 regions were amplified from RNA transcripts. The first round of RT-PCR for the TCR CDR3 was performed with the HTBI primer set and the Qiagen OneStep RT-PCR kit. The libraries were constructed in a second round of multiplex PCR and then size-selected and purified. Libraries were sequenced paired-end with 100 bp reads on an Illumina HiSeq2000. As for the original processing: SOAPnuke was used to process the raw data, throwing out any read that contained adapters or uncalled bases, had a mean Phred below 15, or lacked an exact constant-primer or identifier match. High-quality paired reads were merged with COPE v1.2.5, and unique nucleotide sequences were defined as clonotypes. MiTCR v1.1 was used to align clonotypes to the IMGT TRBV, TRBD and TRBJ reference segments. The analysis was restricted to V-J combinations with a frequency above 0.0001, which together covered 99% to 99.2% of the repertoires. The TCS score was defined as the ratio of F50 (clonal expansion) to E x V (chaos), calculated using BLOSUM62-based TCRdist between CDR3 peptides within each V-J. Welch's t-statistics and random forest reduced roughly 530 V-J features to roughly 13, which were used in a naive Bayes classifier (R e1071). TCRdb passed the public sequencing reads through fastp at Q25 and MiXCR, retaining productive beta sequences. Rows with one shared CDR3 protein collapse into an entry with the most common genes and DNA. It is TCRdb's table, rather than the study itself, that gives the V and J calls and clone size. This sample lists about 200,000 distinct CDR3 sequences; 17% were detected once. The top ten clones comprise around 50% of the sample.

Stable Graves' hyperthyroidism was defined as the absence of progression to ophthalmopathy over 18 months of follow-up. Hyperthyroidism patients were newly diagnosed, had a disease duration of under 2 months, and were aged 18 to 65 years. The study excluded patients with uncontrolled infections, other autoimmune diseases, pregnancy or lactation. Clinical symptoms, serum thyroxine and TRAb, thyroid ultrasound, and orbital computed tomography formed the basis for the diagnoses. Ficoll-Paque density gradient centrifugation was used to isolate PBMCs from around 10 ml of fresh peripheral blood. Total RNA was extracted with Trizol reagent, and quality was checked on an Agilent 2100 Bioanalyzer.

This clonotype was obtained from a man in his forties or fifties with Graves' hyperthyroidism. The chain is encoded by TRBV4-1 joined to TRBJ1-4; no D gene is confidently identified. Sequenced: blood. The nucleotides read TGCGCCAGCAGCCAATCACGGGGAGGGATTCGGGCTAATGAAAAACTGTTTTTT. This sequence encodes CASSQSRGGIRANEKLFF.